Below, one T cell receptor (beta chain) is given with its context. The antigen remains undetermined. The sample comes from a study of cytomegalovirus exposure and HLA in healthy donors. Study-level results: The study assumed roughly uniform donor sequencing depth for presence/absence analyses. Researchers reported in a later analysis that a missense DCLRE1C variant was tied to TCR beta V- and J-gene trimming.

V lost 3 bases, J lost 9 bases, and 12 bases lay in between. The CDR3 sequence is 14 residues long. Per the germline V gene, CDR1 is SGHTA and CDR2 is FQGNSA. PCR primers comprised 60 Vbeta and 13 Jbeta primers. In the authors' methods: In a later analysis, around 11 million of about 80 million unique beta chains occurred in at least two donors. Produced via immunoSEQ multiplex PCR; TCRdb's table is partial and in-frame only. The D gene and trimming were derived from the DNA, and the V and J assignments and clone size from that table. The repertoire consists of 130,000 or so clones, with nearly 80% occurring once and the leading ten covering 0.85% to 1.4%. Everyone who donated was a healthy bone marrow donor.

J is TRBJ1-6 and V is TRBV7-2; a possible D gene is TRBD1 (6 bases). The sequenced sample was PBMCs. The receptor was isolated from a male donor in good health and CMV-seronegative. The CDR3 region is CASSLTSGASPLHF. CDR3 bases: TGTGCCAGCAGCTTGACGTCAGGGGCTTCACCCCTCCACTTT.